The 4 T cell receptor beta chains given below trace back to one sample, sequenced in a study of OX40 agonist ivuxolimab in advanced cancers. This table comes from immunoSEQ multiplex PCR, and its TCRdb copy is limited to in-frame clones, with some not included. The top ten hold roughly an eighth of the sample, which has about 81,000 clones, about 92% seen once. The sample in question was CD4+ or CD8+ T cells sorted from blood, obtained in a trial of the OX40 agonist ivuxolimab. These receptors originate from an adult with an advanced solid tumor such as melanoma, head and neck, liver or kidney cancer.

V usage is TRBV11-2 and J usage is TRBJ1-2; no definite D call. The CDR3 covers 14 residues. Trimming shortened V by 4 bases and J by 3 bases, and 12 bases separated the two germline ends. Germline CDR1 is SGHAT and CDR2 is FQNNGV. The CDR3 DNA follows: TGTGCCAGCAGCTCGATAAATCTTTACTATGGCTACACCTTC. This encodes CASSSINLYYGYTF.

In its sample, this clone was seen once. The V call is TRBV29-1, the J call TRBJ2-3; TRBD2 might be the D (5 bases). Germline V CDR1 and CDR2: SQVTM, ANQGSEA. This CDR3 region has 13 residues. Between the trimmed V and J ends, which lost 6 bases and 0 bases, there was a span of 10 bases. The CDR3 nucleotides read TGCAGCGTCATAGCGACTAGCACAGATACGCAGTATTTT. Translated, it gives CSVIATSTDTQYF.

This clone came up once. The V call is TRBV9, the J call TRBJ1-1; D remains unclear. The CDR3 totals 14 residues. Trimming took off 0 bases at V and 3 bases at J, with 9 bases between the two ends. Germline V gene sequence: CDR1 SGDLS, CDR2 YYNGEE. DNA for the CDR3: TGTGCCAGCAGCGTAGCCAGGCTAGACACTGAAGCTTTCTTT. Encoded protein: CASSVARLDTEAFF.

The chain recombines TRBV2 with TRBJ2-1, with TRBD2 matching over 9 bases. Per the germline V gene, CDR1 is SNHLY and CDR2 is FYNNEI. This CDR3 has 13 amino acids. J gave up 4 bases and V 7 bases, and 2 bases lay outside the gene matches. CDR3 protein: CASITSGYNEQFF. CDR3 nucleotides: TGTGCCAGCATCACTAGCGGGTACAATGAGCAGTTCTTC.